This record concerns one T cell receptor (beta chain) sequence. Antigen unknown. Using its own MiXCR run on the 5' RACE reads, TCRdb lists one record per CDR3 protein. The profile shows some 66,000 distinct CDR3 sequences, around 3.1% of them singletons. This specimen comes from a study of neurological immune-mediated disorders. This CDR3 has 14 amino acids. Trimming removed 7 bases from V and 1 base from J; junction bases left unmatched: 3. In germline, CDR1 is SNHLY, CDR2 FYNNEI. Study-wide results and caveats: Private repertoires in all groups were suggested, as expanded clones shared no CDR3 amino acid sequences across subjects. Phylogenetic grouping assigned the repertoires of 18 of 34 multiple sclerosis patients to a single related-CDR3 cluster, representing a possible signature.

The V call is TRBV2, the J call TRBJ2-3; TRBD2 matches 9 bases. This receptor was obtained from a man aged 40-55 years with multiple sclerosis. Sequenced material: PBMCs. CDR3 sequence (DNA): TGTGCCAGCATCCGGACTAGCGGCACAGATACGCAGTATTTT. Encoded protein: CASIRTSGTDTQYF.